This entry features one TCR beta chain sequence. Amplified TCR beta CDR3 regions came from RNA transcripts. A first-round RT-PCR of the TCR CDR3 used the HTBI primer set. TCRdb reanalysed the multiplex PCR reads using MiXCR and keeps one entry per CDR3 protein. This table holds roughly 350,000 distinct CDR3 sequences, about 14% found once. The data stem from a study of T cells in Graves' hyperthyroidism and ophthalmopathy. The CDR3 totals 15 residues. The ends lost 3 bases at V and 1 base at J; junction bases unmatched: 6. The V gene's germline CDR1 is LNHNV and CDR2 YYDKDF (reference sequence). This clonotype originated in a young woman with Graves' ophthalmopathy. This chain links TRBV15 with TRBJ2-7; TRBD1 matches 7 bases. Specimen: blood. CDR3: CATSSLGGASYEQYF. The CDR3 DNA sequence: TGTGCCACCAGCAGTCTAGGGGGCGCGTCCTACGAGCAGTACTTC.